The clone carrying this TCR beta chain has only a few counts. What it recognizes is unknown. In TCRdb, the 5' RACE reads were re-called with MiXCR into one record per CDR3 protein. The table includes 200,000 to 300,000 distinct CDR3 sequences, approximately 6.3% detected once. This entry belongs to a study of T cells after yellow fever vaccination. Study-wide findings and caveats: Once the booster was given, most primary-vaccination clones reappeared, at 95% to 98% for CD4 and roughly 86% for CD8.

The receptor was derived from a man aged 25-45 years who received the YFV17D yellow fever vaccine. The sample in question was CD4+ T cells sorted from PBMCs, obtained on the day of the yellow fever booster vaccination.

CDR3 sequence: CASRAGGFAGELFF. The CDR3 DNA follows: TGTGCCAGCAGAGCGGGAGGGTTCGCCGGGGAGCTGTTTTTT. This chain uses TRBV2 with TRBJ2-2, with 10 bases aligning to TRBD2. Germline V gives CDR1 SNHLY, CDR2 FYNNEI. The junction had 4 bases not matched to a gene; V was cut back by 6 bases and J by 6 bases. The CDR3 consists of 14 residues.